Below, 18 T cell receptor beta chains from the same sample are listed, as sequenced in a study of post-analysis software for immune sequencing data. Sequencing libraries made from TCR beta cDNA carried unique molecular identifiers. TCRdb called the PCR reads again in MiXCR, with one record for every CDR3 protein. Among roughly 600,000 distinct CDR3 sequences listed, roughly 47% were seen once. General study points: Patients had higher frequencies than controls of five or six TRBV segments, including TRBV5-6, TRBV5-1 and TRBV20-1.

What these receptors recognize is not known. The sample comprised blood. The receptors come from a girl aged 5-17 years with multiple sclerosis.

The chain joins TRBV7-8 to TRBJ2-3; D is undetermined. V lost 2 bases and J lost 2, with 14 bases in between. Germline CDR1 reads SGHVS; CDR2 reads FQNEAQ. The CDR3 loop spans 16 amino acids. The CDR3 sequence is CASSLSTVSPTDTQYF. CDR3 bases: TGTGCCAGCAGCTTAAGTACCGTGTCACCCACAGATACGCAGTATTTT.

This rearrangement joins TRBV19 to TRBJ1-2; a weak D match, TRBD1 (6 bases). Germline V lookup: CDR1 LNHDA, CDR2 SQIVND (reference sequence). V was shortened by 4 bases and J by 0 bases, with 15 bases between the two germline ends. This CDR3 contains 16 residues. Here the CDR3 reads CASSTNNRDSNYGYTF. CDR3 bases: TGTGCCAGTAGTACCAATAACAGGGACTCTAACTATGGCTACACCTTC.

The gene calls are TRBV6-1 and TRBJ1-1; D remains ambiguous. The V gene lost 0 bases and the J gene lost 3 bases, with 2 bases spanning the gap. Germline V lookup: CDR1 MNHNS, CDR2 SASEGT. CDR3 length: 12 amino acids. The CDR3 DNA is TGTGCCAGCAGTGAAGCTGACACTGAAGCTTTCTTT. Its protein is CASSEADTEAFF.

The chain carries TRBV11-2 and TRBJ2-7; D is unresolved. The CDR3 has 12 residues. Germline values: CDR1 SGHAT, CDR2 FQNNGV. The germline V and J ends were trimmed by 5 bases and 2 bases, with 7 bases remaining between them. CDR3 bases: TGTGCCAGCAGCCCCCAACCCTACGAGCAGTACTTC. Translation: CASSPQPYEQYF.

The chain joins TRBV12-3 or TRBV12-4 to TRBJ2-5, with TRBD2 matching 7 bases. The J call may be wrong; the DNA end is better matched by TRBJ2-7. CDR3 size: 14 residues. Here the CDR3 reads CASSFAGESHEQYF. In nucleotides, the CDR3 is TGTGCCAGCAGTTTTGCGGGAGAGTCACACGAGCAGTACTTC.

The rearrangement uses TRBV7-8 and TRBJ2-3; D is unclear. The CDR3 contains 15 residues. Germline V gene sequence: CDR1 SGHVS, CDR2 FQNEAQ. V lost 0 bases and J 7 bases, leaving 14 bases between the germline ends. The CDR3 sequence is CASSLAFAPLNTQYF. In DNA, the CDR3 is TGTGCCAGCAGCTTAGCGTTCGCGCCCCTGAATACGCAGTATTTT.

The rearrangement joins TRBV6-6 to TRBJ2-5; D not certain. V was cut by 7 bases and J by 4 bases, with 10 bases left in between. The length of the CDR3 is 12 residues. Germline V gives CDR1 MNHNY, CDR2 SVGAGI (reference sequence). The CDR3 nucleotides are TGTGCCAGCACCGGACCCCGAGAGACCCAGTACTTC. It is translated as CASTGPRETQYF.

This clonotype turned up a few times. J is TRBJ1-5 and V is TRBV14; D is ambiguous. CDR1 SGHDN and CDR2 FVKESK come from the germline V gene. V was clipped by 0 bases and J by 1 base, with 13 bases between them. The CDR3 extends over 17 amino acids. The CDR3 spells CASSQERRLGSNQPQHF. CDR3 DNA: TGTGCCAGCAGCCAAGAACGCAGGCTGGGGAGCAATCAGCCCCAGCATTTT.

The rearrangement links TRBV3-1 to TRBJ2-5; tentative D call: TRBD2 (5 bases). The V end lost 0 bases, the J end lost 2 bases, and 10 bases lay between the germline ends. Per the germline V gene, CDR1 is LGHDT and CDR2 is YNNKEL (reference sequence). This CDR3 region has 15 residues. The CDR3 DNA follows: TGTGCCAGCAGCCAAGAACTGGGGAGACAAGAGACCCAGTACTTC. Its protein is CASSQELGRQETQYF.

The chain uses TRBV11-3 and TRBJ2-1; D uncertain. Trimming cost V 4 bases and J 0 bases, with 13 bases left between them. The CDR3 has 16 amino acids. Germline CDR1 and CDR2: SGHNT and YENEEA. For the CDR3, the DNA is TGTGCCAGCAGCTCGGCTACTCTATACTCCTACAATGAGCAGTTCTTC. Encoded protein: CASSSATLYSYNEQFF.

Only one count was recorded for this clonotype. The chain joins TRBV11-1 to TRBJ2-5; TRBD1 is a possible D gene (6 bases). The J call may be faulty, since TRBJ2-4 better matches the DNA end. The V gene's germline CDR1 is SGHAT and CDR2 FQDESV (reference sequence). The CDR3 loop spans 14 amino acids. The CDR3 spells CASSHTGKGNIQYF. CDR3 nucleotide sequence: TGTGCCAGCAGCCATACAGGGAAGGGGAACATTCAGTACTTC.

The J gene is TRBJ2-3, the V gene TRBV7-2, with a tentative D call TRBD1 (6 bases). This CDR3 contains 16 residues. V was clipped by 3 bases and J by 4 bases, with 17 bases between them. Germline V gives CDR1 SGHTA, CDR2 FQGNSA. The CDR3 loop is CASSLLDRRSADTQYF. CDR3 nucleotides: TGTGCCAGCAGCTTGTTAGACAGGCGCTCTGCAGATACGCAGTATTTT.

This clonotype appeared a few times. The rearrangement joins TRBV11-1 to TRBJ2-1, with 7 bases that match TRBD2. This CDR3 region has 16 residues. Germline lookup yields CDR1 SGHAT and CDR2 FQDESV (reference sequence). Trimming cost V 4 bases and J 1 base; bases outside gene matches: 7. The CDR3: CASSSGGVPSYNEQFF. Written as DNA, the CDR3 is TGTGCCAGCAGCTCTGGGGGGGTCCCGTCCTACAATGAGCAGTTCTTC.

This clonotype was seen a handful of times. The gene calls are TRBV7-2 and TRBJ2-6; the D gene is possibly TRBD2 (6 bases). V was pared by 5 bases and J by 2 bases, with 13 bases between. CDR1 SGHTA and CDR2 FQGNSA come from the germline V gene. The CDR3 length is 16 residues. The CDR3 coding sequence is TGTGCCAGCAGCCTGCTGGGGGGAGCTGGGGCCAACGTCCTGACTTTC. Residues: CASSLLGGAGANVLTF.

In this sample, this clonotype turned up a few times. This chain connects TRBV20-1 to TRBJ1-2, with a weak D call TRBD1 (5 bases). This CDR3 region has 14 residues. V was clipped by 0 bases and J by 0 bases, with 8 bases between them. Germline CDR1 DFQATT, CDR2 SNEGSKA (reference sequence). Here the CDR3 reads CSARDGRANYGYTF. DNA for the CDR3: TGCAGTGCTAGAGATGGCAGGGCTAACTATGGCTACACCTTC.

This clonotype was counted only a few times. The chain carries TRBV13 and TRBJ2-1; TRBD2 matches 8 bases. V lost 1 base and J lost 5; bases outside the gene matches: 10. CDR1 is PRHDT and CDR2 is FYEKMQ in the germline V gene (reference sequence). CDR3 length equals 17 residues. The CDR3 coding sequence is TGTGCCAGCAGCTTAGATGCGGGGGGCCTTCGCGACAATGAGCAGTTCTTC. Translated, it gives CASSLDAGGLRDNEQFF.

Written as DNA, the CDR3 is TGCGCCAGCAGCCTGGGGGGGGCATCGGTGGCAGATACGCAGTATTTT. Its translation: CASSLGGASVADTQYF. The chain uses TRBV5-1 and TRBJ2-3; TRBD2 is a possible D gene (7 bases). In germline, CDR1 is SGHRS, CDR2 YFSETQ. With 4 bases removed from V and 4 bases from J, the gap between germline ends came to 19 bases. This CDR3 region has 16 residues.

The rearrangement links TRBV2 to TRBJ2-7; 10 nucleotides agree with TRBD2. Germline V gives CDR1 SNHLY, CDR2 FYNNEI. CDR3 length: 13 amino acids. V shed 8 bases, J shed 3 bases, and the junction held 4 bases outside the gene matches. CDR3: CASRTSGDYEQYF. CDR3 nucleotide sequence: TGTGCCAGCCGGACTAGCGGTGACTACGAGCAGTACTTC.